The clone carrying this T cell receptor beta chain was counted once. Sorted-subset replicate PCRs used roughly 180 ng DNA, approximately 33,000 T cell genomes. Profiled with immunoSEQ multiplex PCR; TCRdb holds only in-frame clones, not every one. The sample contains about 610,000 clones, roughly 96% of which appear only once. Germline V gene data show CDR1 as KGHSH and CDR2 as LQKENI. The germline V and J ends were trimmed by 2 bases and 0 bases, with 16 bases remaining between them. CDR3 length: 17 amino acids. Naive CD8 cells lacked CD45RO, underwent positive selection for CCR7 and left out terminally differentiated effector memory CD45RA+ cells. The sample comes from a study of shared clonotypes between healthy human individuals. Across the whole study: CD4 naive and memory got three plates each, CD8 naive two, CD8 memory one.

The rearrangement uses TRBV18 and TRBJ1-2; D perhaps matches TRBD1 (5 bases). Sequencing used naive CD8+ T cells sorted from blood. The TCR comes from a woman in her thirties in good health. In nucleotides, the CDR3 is TGTGCCAGCTCACCAAATTTTGGAGGGGAAGCTAACTATGGCTACACCTTC. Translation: CASSPNFGGEANYGYTF.